This T cell receptor beta chain stems from a study of CD4 T cells in relation to SARS-CoV-2 and coronaviruses. Deep TCR-beta sequencing used DNA from uncultured naive and memory CD4+ T cells. The data were produced by immunoSEQ multiplex PCR, yet TCRdb's version contains in-frame clones alone and is incomplete. The sample carries approximately 38,000 clones, approximately 87% recorded once. CDR3 length equals 13 residues. V lost 6 bases and J lost 7, with 13 bases in between. Naive and memory CD4+ T cells came from enriched cryopreserved PBMCs. The sequence derives from an adult with COVID-19. Sequenced input: memory CD4+ T cells from PBMCs. The V and J genes are TRBV12-3 or TRBV12-4 and TRBJ2-1; tentative D call: TRBD1 (6 bases). CDR3 sequence (DNA): TGTGCCAGCAGCCCTACAACAGGGAATGAGCAGTTCTTC. Amino acids: CASSPTTGNEQFF.